This T cell receptor (beta chain) was identified during a study of CD39 and CD103 CD8 tumor-infiltrating T cells. The method was immunoSEQ multiplex PCR; TCRdb's version includes in-frame clones alone and lacks a portion of them. The table records about 3,400 clones, 63% of them present only once. By sample share, this clone is large. The antigen is not known. CD39 and CD103 defined DN, SP and DP subsets of CD3+CD4-CD8+CD45RA- TILs. General observations from the study: DP TIL clonotypes were rarely found in blood or uninvolved lymph node.

This CDR3 has 14 amino acids. The germline gives CDR1 GTSNPN, CDR2 SVGIG (reference sequence). Deletions cut 2 bases from V and 3 bases from J, with 14 bases between. This chain uses TRBV30 with TRBJ2-7; no reliable D call. Material: CD39- CD103- CD8+ T cells sorted from the tumor. Documented subset: CD103-CD39- double-negative CD45RA- CD8 T cells. The clonotype originates from a human donor with head and neck squamous cell carcinoma. CDR3 amino acids: CAWSPATGYYEQYF. The CDR3 DNA sequence: TGTGCCTGGAGTCCCGCGACGGGTTACTACGAGCAGTACTTC.